The present entry profiles one T cell receptor beta chain with its context. Its antigen is as yet unknown. Since all of the isolated RNA was reverse transcribed, expressed TCRB transcripts were what got sequenced. TCRdb's table, derived via immunoSEQ multiplex PCR, lists solely in-frame clones and lacks some. The top ten hold approximately 0.018% of the sample, which has a few hundred thousand clones, around 13% seen once. These data belong to a study of beta chain features in type 1 diabetes. Study conclusions and caveats: Insertions at VDJ junctions were less frequent in type 1 diabetes patients. These patients also deleted more nucleotides at the same junctions. All four CD4+ subsets from Type 1 diabetes patients carried moderately but significantly shorter TCRB CDR3s. With patients and controls alike, PCR might favor shorter templates to an equal degree.

The CDR3 has 15 amino acids. CDR1 SGHRS and CDR2 YFSETQ come from the germline V gene. The J segment lost 6 bases and the V segment lost 1 base, leaving 8 bases of the junction unmatched. The chain recombines TRBV5-1 with TRBJ1-2; TRBD1 aligns across 8 bases. Material for sequencing was naive CD4+ T cells from blood. This TCR came from a man between 25 and 39 years old with type 1 diabetes. CDR3 DNA sequence: TGCGCCAGCAGCTTGTTGTGGTCAGGGGGCAATGGCTACACCTTC. Translated, it gives CASSLLWSGGNGYTF.